This T cell receptor beta chain came from a study of human T cells and chemical hapten exposure. Germline-derived CDR1 and CDR2 are SQVTM and ANQGSEA. This CDR3 contains 14 residues. V dropped 1 base and J dropped 4; count of bases not matched to a gene: 3. Via MiXCR, TCRdb re-called the RACE reads, giving one row per CDR3 protein. Of roughly 380,000 distinct CDR3 sequences listed, 4.8% are singletons. As to time point: patch test 1, 2 weeks after DPC sensitization. Treatment given: therapeutic diphenylcyclopropenone sensitization with weekly scalp DPC. The chain joins TRBV29-1 to TRBJ2-1; 8 nucleotides line up with TRBD2. The receptor was derived from a woman aged 45-65 years with alopecia areata. Some clones in this sample may be carry-over from other donors' samples. The material sequenced was whole blood, taken in connection with sensitization to the hapten diphenylcyclopropenone (DPC). The CDR3 protein is CSVEVRGGYNEQFF. The CDR3 nucleotides are TGCAGCGTTGAAGTCCGGGGGGGGTACAATGAGCAGTTCTTC.